The clone carrying this TCR beta chain appeared a few times. The antigen is undetermined. The source of the sample is a study of T cell repertoires in cytomegalovirus infection. Findings of the study overall: In two of eight donors, the top clonotype was HLA-C-restricted CMV-specific.

Trimming shortened V by 4 bases and J by 8 bases, and 6 bases separated the two germline ends. The CDR3 totals 11 residues. Germline V CDR1 and CDR2: MDHEN, SYDVKM. TCRdb re-derived calls from the reads in MiXCR, one entry per CDR3 protein. The sample holds more than 85,000 distinct CDR3 sequences; about 15% are singletons and the top ten take 8%. This clonotype was sampled from a human donor in good health (CMV status not recorded). Some clones in this sample may be carry-over from other donors' samples. The sample comprised PBMCs. This chain links TRBV28 with TRBJ2-4; D gene uncertain. CDR3 sequence reads: CASSSTDIQYF. CDR3 in DNA: TGTGCCAGCAGTTCCACCGACATTCAGTACTTC.